The 9 T cell receptor beta chains below come from one sample, sequenced in a study of identifying expanded T cells in peripheral blood (dated by TCRdb to between 2018 and 2021). Libraries were constructed by the immunoSEQ multiplex PCR assay. Sourced from immuneACCESS, this table was stored by TCRdb with only in-frame sequences that have V and J called. A share of the clones is absent; for the studies checked, an unresolved V gene accounts for under half, and the remainder has no known explanation. For this sample the table gives roughly 100,000 clones, of which about 89% were detected only once. Jointly, the top ten make up about 16% of the sample. The sample comprised blood. The source of these receptors is a person between 18 and 70 years old in good health.

For the CDR3, the DNA is TGTGCCAGCAGCTTAGCGCTAGGTACGCAGTATTTT. It yields the protein CASSLALGTQYF. J is TRBJ2-3 and V is TRBV7-9, with no clear D. V shed 0 bases and J shed 8 bases, with 6 bases lying between them. The CDR3 runs 12 residues. Germline V lookup: CDR1 SEHNR, CDR2 FQNEAQ (reference sequence).

The CDR3 loop is CASSQVGGSSEKLFF. The CDR3 DNA reads TGCGCCAGCAGCCAAGTGGGGGGTTCAAGCGAAAAACTGTTTTTT. V is TRBV4-3 and J is TRBJ1-4, with D possibly matching TRBD1 (5 bases). V was shortened by 1 base and J by 8 bases, with 14 bases between the two germline ends. The CDR3 totals 15 residues. Germline-derived CDR1 and CDR2 are LGHNA and YSLEER.

This clone has just a few counts. The chain combines TRBV4-2 with TRBJ1-5; D not resolved. The germline V and J ends were trimmed by 0 bases and 6 bases, with 6 bases remaining between them. CDR3 length equals 13 residues. Germline CDR1 reads LGHNA; CDR2 reads YNFKEQ. This CDR3 is CASSQEGSQPQHF. The CDR3 region has the DNA TGTGCCAGCAGCCAAGAAGGAAGTCAGCCCCAGCATTTT.

This chain uses TRBV7-9 with TRBJ1-6, with D maybe TRBD1 (5 bases). The CDR3 runs 11 residues. V lost 8 bases and J 11 bases, leaving 10 bases between the germline ends. Germline V gene data show CDR1 as SEHNR and CDR2 as FQNEAQ (reference sequence). CDR3 in amino acids: CASGTRPPLHF. In DNA, the CDR3 is TGTGCCAGCGGGACTAGGCCACCCCTCCACTTT.

The chain couples TRBV9 to TRBJ2-1, with TRBD2 identical over 7 bases. Germline V gene lookup returns CDR1 SGDLS and CDR2 YYNGEE. V shed 2 bases, J shed 0 bases, and the junction held 11 bases outside the gene matches. CDR3 size: 18 residues. The DNA for the CDR3 is TGTGCCAGCAGCGTCCTTCCCGGGGGGATCCCCTCCTACAATGAGCAGTTCTTC. Translating gives CASSVLPGGIPSYNEQFF.

This clone was observed a single time. The V and J genes are TRBV27 and TRBJ1-4; D possibly corresponds to TRBD1 (5 bases). Germline V gives CDR1 MNHEY, CDR2 SMNVEV (reference sequence). The CDR3 totals 13 residues. Trimming removed 3 bases at V and 7 bases at J, with 9 bases between. The CDR3 loop reads CASSFYGGEKLFF. In DNA, the CDR3 is TGTGCCAGCAGTTTTTACGGGGGTGAAAAACTGTTTTTT. Based on the CDR3 plus reference TRBV27 and TRBJ1-4, the full variable domain is EAQVTQNPRYLITVTGKKLTVTCSQNMNHEYMSWYRQDPGLGLRQIYYSMNVEVTDKGDVPEGYKVSRKEKRNFPLILESPSPNQTSLYFCASSFYGGEKLFFGSGTQLSVL.

This clone turned up a few times. The chain employs TRBV2 and TRBJ1-5; TRBD1 matches at 10 bases. This CDR3 region has 15 residues. Germline V gene lookup returns CDR1 SNHLY and CDR2 FYNNEI. V gave up 6 bases and J gave up 2 bases; unmatched junction bases: 4. In nucleotides, the CDR3 is TGTGCCAGCAGCACCGGGACAGGGGGCAATCAGCCCCAGCATTTT. Translating gives CASSTGTGGNQPQHF.

In this sample, this clone turned up once. CDR3 bases: TGTGCCACCAGCAGAGATGGCGGGGGCCGAATCAATGAGCAGTTCTTC. It translates to CATSRDGGGRINEQFF. The chain recombines TRBV15 with TRBJ2-1; TRBD2 might be the D (7 bases). This CDR3 spans 16 amino acids. Per the germline V gene, CDR1 is LNHNV and CDR2 is YYDKDF (reference sequence). The V end was cut by 0 bases, the J end by 6 bases, with 15 bases between.

The rearrangement links TRBV6-5 to TRBJ2-1, with TRBD1 matching 7 bases. Germline assignment: CDR1 MNHEY and CDR2 SVGAGI. CDR3 length equals 15 residues. J gave up 10 bases and V 4 bases, and 13 bases lay outside the gene matches. The CDR3 bases are TGTGCCAGCAGTTTACTCGGGACAGCCCCTCGGGAGCAGTTCTTC. This sequence encodes CASSLLGTAPREQFF.